What follows are 10 T cell receptor beta chains derived from one specimen sequenced in a study of T cells after yellow fever vaccination (dated 2019 in TCRdb). According to the study, the label for this sample's treatment or condition signals: live attenuated yellow fever vaccine strain. The library was prepared using 5' RACE. The reads were generated on an Illumina HiSeq 2500. TCRdb applied fastp at Q25 and MiXCR to the public reads, then kept only in-frame beta chains. CDR3 protein sequences are deduplicated, and each keeps its most common genes and DNA. Here the sample has hundreds of thousands of distinct CDR3 sequences; approximately 13% occur a single time. The top ten constitute about 15% of the sample. Sequencing used PBMCs, obtained on the day of the yellow fever booster vaccination. The receptors were gathered from a young man who received the YFV17D yellow fever vaccine.

A few counts support this clonotype. One end of the junction varies from germline; a read error may be responsible. The V and J genes are TRBV3-1 and TRBJ2-1; 7 bases agree with TRBD2. The CDR3 runs to 17 residues. Germline CDR1 reads LGHDT; CDR2 reads YNNKEL (reference sequence). This CDR3 is CASSQELGSGAYNEQLF. For the CDR3, the DNA is TGTGCCAGCAGCCAAGAGCTGGGCAGCGGGGCCTACAATGAGCAGCTCTTC.

This clonotype was observed a handful of times. The gene calls are TRBV19 and TRBJ2-7; TRBD2 agrees at 10 bases. V trimming: 6 bases; J trimming: 3 bases; junction bases outside the gene matches: 14. Germline CDR1 is LNHDA and CDR2 is SQIVND (reference sequence). The CDR3 is 17 residues long. The CDR3 bases are TGTGCCAGTAGCTCGTGGGCTAGCGGGAGTTTCGGCTACGAGCAGTACTTC. Protein: CASSSWASGSFGYEQYF. The entire variable domain, with the rest obtained from reference TRBV19 and TRBJ2-7, is as follows: DGGITQSPKYLFRKEGQNVTLSCEQNLNHDAMYWYRQDPGQGLRLIYYSQIVNDFQKGDIAEGYSVSREKKESFPLTVTSAQKNPTAFYLCASSSWASGSFGYEQYFGPGTRLTVT.

This clonotype has only a few counts. V usage is TRBV4-3 and J usage is TRBJ2-7; 10 bases match TRBD2. Germline trimming cut 3 bases from V and 4 bases from J; bases unmatched to any gene: 3. The germline gives CDR1 LGHNA, CDR2 YSLEER. The CDR3 totals 14 residues. CDR3 amino acids: CASSQGLAKYEQYF. The CDR3, as DNA: TGCGCCAGCAGCCAGGGACTAGCGAAATACGAGCAGTACTTC.

This clonotype appeared many times. The chain is built from TRBV6-2 or TRBV6-3 and TRBJ2-1, with 9 bases identical to TRBD2. V was clipped by 4 bases and J by 2 bases; unmatched bases: 6. This CDR3 is built from 16 residues. Germline V lookup: CDR1 MNHEY, CDR2 SVGEGT. The CDR3 coding sequence is TGTGCCAGCAGTTCGATCTCTAGCGGGGCCTACAATGAGCAGTTCTTC. Its protein is CASSSISSGAYNEQFF.

The chain couples TRBV9 to TRBJ2-3; D gene uncertain. The CDR3 runs 16 residues. V was cut by 1 base and J by 0 bases, with 12 bases left in between. The germline gives CDR1 SGDLS, CDR2 YYNGEE. The CDR3, as DNA: TGTGCCAGCAGCGTACGTGGAGATACTAGCACAGATACGCAGTATTTT. It encodes CASSVRGDTSTDTQYF.

This clonotype was observed a few times. This sequence joins TRBV9 and TRBJ2-1; D may match TRBD1 or TRBD2 (6 bases each). The CDR3 runs 16 residues. V lost 3 bases and J 0 bases, leaving 13 bases between the germline ends. Germline CDR1 SGDLS, CDR2 YYNGEE. CDR3 amino acids: CASSEGGQHSYNEQFF. The CDR3 nucleotides are TGTGCCAGCAGCGAGGGAGGACAGCACTCCTACAATGAGCAGTTCTTC.

This clonotype was detected ten times or more. This chain connects TRBV12-3 or TRBV12-4 to TRBJ2-4, with 8 nucleotides matching TRBD1. The CDR3 sequence is 14 residues long. V trimming: 1 base; J trimming: 10 bases; junction bases outside the gene matches: 6. The CDR3 protein is CASSLEDREDIQYF. Here the CDR3 DNA reads TGTGCCAGCAGTTTAGAGGACAGGGAGGATATTCAGTACTTC.

As regards this clonotype: This may arise from a read error, as a much more abundant clone is one base away. The rearrangement uses TRBV7-3 and TRBJ2-1; the D call may be TRBD1 or TRBD2 (5 bases each). Trimming took 6 bases from V and 0 from J, leaving 9 bases between them. The CDR3 is 14 amino acids. Germline CDR1 is SGHTA and CDR2 is FQGTGA. CDR3 loop: CASRKGSSYNEQFF. Written as DNA, the CDR3 is TGTGCCAGCAGGAAGGGGAGCTCCTACAATGAGCAGTTCTTC.

This clonotype was found a few times. This sequence joins TRBV19 and TRBJ2-1; 9 nucleotides align to TRBD2. Germline loops: CDR1 LNHDA, CDR2 SQIVND (reference sequence). The CDR3 has 14 amino acids. The trim removed 10 bases at V and 5 bases at J, leaving 9 bases unmatched. CDR3 loop: CATHLAGLNNEQFF. The CDR3 DNA reads as TGTGCCACTCATCTAGCGGGGTTAAACAATGAGCAGTTCTTC.

This clonotype was observed a handful of times. V gene TRBV14 combines with J gene TRBJ2-3, with TRBD1 identical over 10 bases. The V gene's germline CDR1 is SGHDN and CDR2 FVKESK. This CDR3 has 15 amino acids. V was pared by 5 bases and J by 5 bases, with 7 bases of the junction left unmatched. The CDR3 region is CASSVDRGHGDTQYF. CDR3 sequence (DNA): TGTGCCAGCAGCGTCGACAGGGGGCATGGAGATACGCAGTATTTT.